The text below deals with one T cell receptor beta chain. Its antigen is not yet known. No quality values exist for individual bases; no much larger clone is one base distant. The cohort comprised more than 550 healthy bone marrow donors. At the time of sampling, all cohort members were nominally healthy, though unrecorded immune exposures were likely present. The donor was CMV seronegative and was included in the group of several hundred seronegative cohort members. A peripheral blood sample was collected from each donor, and TCR beta sequencing was performed on peripheral blood mononuclear cells. Genomic DNA was extracted from the blood cell samples with the Qiagen DNeasy Blood Extraction Kit. The data are from a study of cytomegalovirus exposure and HLA in healthy donors (dated by TCRdb to 2016 to 2017). Turning to the overall study: According to an earlier analysis of around 600 of the donors, roughly 180 million T cells yielded over 90 million unique TCR beta sequences and about 300 Gb of sequence data. Roughly 290 gigabases of sequencing data and around 85 million unique TCR sequences made up an early release that covered several hundred HLA-typed donors. Among the roughly 410 genotyped donors, about 85% belonged to the genetic ancestry cluster associated with self-reported Caucasian donors. The study aimed to test whether signatures of past pathogen exposure could be identified by cataloging public T cell receptors. Using immunosequencing, the study profiled T cell repertoires from fewer than 850 subjects and related those repertoires to cytomegalovirus serostatus. Besides the first cohort of 550 to 750 subjects, a separate validation cohort made up of 120 different subjects was used. To predict cytomegalovirus infection status, the study brought together high-throughput TCR immunosequencing, statistical association of individual TCRs with disease status, and machine learning. A later analysis re-analyzed previously published TCR beta repertoires from approximately 700 donors and added high-resolution HLA genotyping to study TCR occurrence patterns. The later analysis used no new phenotypic data to find candidate immune exposures, relying instead on TCR beta sequences and their occurrence across donors. An earlier analysis of approximately 640 of the donors applied high-throughput TCR beta sequencing to assess whether each TCR beta V gene segment acted as functional or pseudogenic. Alongside the repertoire data, information on donor age, sex, ethnicity and CMV serostatus was compiled. A later genetic analysis used genome-wide SNP genotypes for about three fifths of the roughly 700 donors, treating that subset as a discovery cohort. All discovery cohort repertoires had been generated using a single sequencing platform. Class I and class II HLA loci were covered by the typing at four-digit resolution. The number of typed donors differed by locus: about 620-640 for A, B, C, DRB1 and DQB1; approximately 530 for DQA1; approximately 610 for DPA1; and 450 to 480 for DPB1. About five DR-DQ haplotypes were treated as single units for association and clustering because of strong linkage in the cohort. On average, about 200,000 unique TCR beta nucleotide sequences were sequenced per donor among 350 to 400 genotyped donors of the cohort, with roughly a sixth of those sequences being non-productive.

CDR3 length: 17 amino acids, cysteine to phenylalanine. Left in the record is the CDR3 DNA by itself, 51 bases read in frame from the first base. Looking up the germline V gene yields CDR1 LGHNT and CDR2 FRNRAP. V loses 5 bases, J loses 7 bases, and the germline ends lie 21 bases apart. General findings and caveats noted by the study authors: Presence/absence analyses assumed roughly uniform sequencing depth across donors, an assumption that may not hold. The sequencing pipeline was judged likely to have produced a cluster of highly shared sequence variants as a technical artifact. Most TCR sequences were seen in very few donors, while some public TCRs were found in many individuals. V-gene and J-gene trimming of TCR beta chains was associated with a missense DCLRE1C variant in a later genetic analysis, and the association was replicated in an independent cohort. In an earlier analysis of approximately 590 of the donors, most TCR beta V segments appeared in productive rearrangements about 87% or about 30% of the time, broadly matching IMGT annotations. In a later genetic analysis, fewer N-insertions in productive TCRs were reported among donors in an Asian-associated ancestry cluster than the 666-donor mean. A further reported finding was that TCR beta sequences accurately predicted the HLA-A and HLA-B alleles for most subjects in the first cohort. Because some donors lacked HLA typing at each locus, the association tests relied only on the typed subset. Cytomegalovirus status was reported to be diagnosed by the classifier with high specificity and sensitivity in both the original and validation cohorts. Linkage disequilibrium might explain the correlated functional status among segregating V segments, but an unknown experimental factor could not be excluded. Compared with equally common non-associated chains, HLA-associated TCR beta chains in a later analysis were more clonally expanded and had lower generation probabilities. The only immune exposure information available for the cohort was CMV serostatus. Because counts were too low, roughly 17 rarely observed V segments, including chromosome 9 orphons, were left out of the earlier analysis of roughly 600 of the donors. Three of the identified cytomegalovirus-associated TCR beta chains were confirmed in vitro to be specific for cytomegalovirus antigens. When HLA alleles, especially DR and DQ, strongly co-occurred, attributing TCR associations to individual alleles was difficult. A total of 150 or so TCR beta chains were listed by the study as associated with cytomegalovirus. The cohort was sequenced for TCR beta chains only, and without alpha or paired-chain data the features that could be detected were limited. In a later analysis, the rate of TCR association differed among HLA loci, with DRB1 alleles having the most associated TCRs and HLA-C alleles having the fewest. In a later analysis, around 15,000 TCR beta sequences were associated with specific HLA alleles at a false discovery rate of 0.05. According to a later analysis, most CMV-associated TCR beta chains appeared to be HLA-restricted, and the HLA associations seemed to be driven largely by CMV exposure. Some IMGT-functional V segments, including TRBV6-2 and TRBV6-3, could not be distinguished by the 87-base-pair reads and were therefore excluded. A later analysis reported that several top co-occurrence clusters appeared linked to parvovirus B19, influenza, CMV and Epstein-Barr virus. The authors suggested that the approach could potentially be generalized to other disease states and immunological phenotypes.

The library was obtained by the immunoSEQ multiplex PCR assay. A mixture of 60 forward primers for TCR Vbeta segments and 13 reverse primers for TCR Jbeta segments was used in the multiplex PCR. A multiplex PCR assay on genomic DNA amplified the CDR3 region of rearranged TCR beta genes. On the Illumina HiSeq System, the amplified TCR beta libraries were sequenced as 87-base-pair reads. The source study handled its data this way. Across the 670 or so repertoires, a later analysis counted tens of millions of unique TCR beta chains, some 11 million of which were shared by at least two donors. A nearest-neighbor algorithm error-corrected the raw reads and collapsed the reads into unique sequences, merging closely related sequences to remove PCR and sequencing errors. Alignment of CDR3 sequences to IMGT reference sequences was used to assign V, D and J gene segments. Each retained sequence needed at least a six-nucleotide match to both a V gene segment and a J gene segment. A rearrangement counted as productive if the CDR3 had no stop codons and remained in frame with V and J, and every other rearrangement counted as non-productive. CDR3 was defined according to IMGT convention as the region running from the second conserved V-encoded cysteine to the conserved J-encoded phenylalanine. Sequences without an unambiguous match to a single V gene segment were excluded from the earlier analysis of 587 of the donors. In an earlier analysis of almost 600 of the donors, a V segment was called functional when productive rearrangements were above 56.7%, and segregating when the standard deviation between donors exceeded 5%. A statistical classification framework was developed to diagnose cytomegalovirus status using the catalog of TCR beta chain sequences. V and J gene assignment, in a later analysis, came from comparing TCR nucleotide sequences with IMGT/GENE-DB human TR gene sequences. In a later analysis, CDR3 sequences and most-parsimonious VDJ recombination scenarios were assigned using the TCRdist pipeline. In a later analysis, every TCR beta chain was defined by the combination of its CDR3 amino acid sequence and its V-gene family, and reads without a unique V-gene family were dropped. In a later analysis, 500 to 700 highly shared, low-generation-probability nucleotide sequences were removed to address suspected cross-contamination and a sequencing artifact. In a later analysis, a clonal expansion index was calculated for each public chain from normalized within-repertoire ranks of inferred template counts. In a later analysis, generation probabilities were computed using a VDJ recombination model fitted to out-of-frame rearrangements, and the results were checked against IGoR. A later analysis scored TCR-TCR, TCR-HLA and TCR-CMV co-occurrence with hypergeometric tests, applying a repertoire-size bias correction to TCR pairs. False discovery rates were estimated in a later analysis by permuting HLA or CMV assignments 20 times. In a later analysis, co-occurring TCRs were grouped using DBSCAN, with TCRdist sequence similarity added in when clustering inside HLA-allele-positive subsets. Repertoires with fewer than 30,000 or more than 120,000 public chains were left out of co-occurrence clustering, as were a handful of repertoires with anomalous nucleotide sharing. In TCRdb, the immuneACCESS table is reduced to in-frame sequences with V and J assigned. These tables do not hold every clone; where another copy was compared, an unresolved V gene accounts for under half, and the others remain unexplained. That table supplies the V and J calls and clone size; D and trimming were determined from the DNA. Present in this sample are 80,000 or so clones, 70% to 85% of which were seen just once. 5.5% to 8.5% of the sample comes from the top ten.

The rearrangement combines TRBV12-5 with TRBJ1-6; no confident D gene assignment can be made. The material sequenced was PBMCs. The origin of this receptor is a woman in her thirties or forties in good health and CMV-seronegative. The sequenced DNA is TGTGCTAGTGGTATCGCCGGGATAGTGGGTGGGAATTCACCCCTCCACTTT. It codes for CASGIAGIVGGNSPLHF.